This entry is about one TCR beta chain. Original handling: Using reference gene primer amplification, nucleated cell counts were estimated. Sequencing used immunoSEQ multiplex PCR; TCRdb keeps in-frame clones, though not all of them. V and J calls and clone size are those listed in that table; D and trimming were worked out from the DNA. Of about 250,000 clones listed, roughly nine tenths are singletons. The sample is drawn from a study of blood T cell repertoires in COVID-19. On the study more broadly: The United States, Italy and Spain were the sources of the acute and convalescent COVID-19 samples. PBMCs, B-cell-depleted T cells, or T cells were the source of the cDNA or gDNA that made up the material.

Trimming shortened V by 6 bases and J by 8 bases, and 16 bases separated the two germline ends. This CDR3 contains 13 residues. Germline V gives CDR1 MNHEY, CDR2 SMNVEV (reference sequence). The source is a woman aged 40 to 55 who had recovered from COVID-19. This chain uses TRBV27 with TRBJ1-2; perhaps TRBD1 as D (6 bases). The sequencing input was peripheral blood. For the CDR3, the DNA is TGTGCCAGCAGCCGAACAGGGTCGGGGGGCTACACCTTC. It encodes CASSRTGSGGYTF.